Listed below are T cell receptor beta chains from one sample, sequenced in a study of blood T cell repertoires in COVID-19. Here immunoSEQ multiplex PCR was the method, and the copy in TCRdb shows in-frame clones only, minus some. In the table there are some 370,000 clones, 80% to 85% of which are singletons. The sequenced sample was PBMCs or T cells enriched from blood (not recorded which). These receptors all stem from a woman between 45 and 65 years old who had recovered from COVID-19. CDR3s include the opening cysteine and the closing phenylalanine or tryptophan. The order of the fields is D gene, clone size, J gene, V gene, CDR3 protein, CDR3 DNA. A D gene is named only where the DNA matches it firmly. Only part of the rows carry a size: once, few, many, or a class if the clone is expanded.

>-|-|TRBJ2-7|TRBV5-6
CASSPGVSYEQYF
TGTGCCAGCAGCCCCGGTGTCTCCTACGAGCAGTACTTC
>TRBD2|few|TRBJ2-1|TRBV5-1
CASSLAAGGRYEQFF
TGCGCCAGCAGCTTAGCAGCGGGAGGTCGGTATGAGCAGTTCTTC
>TRBD1|-|TRBJ1-2|TRBV4-1
CASSTRDRVTYGYTF
TGCGCCAGCAGCACCCGGGACAGGGTTACCTATGGCTACACCTTC
>TRBD2|-|TRBJ2-1|TRBV3-1/TRBV3-2
CASRLTSGNNNEQFF
TGTGCCAGCAGGCTGACTAGCGGGAATAACAATGAGCAGTTCTTC
>TRBD1|-|TRBJ2-7|TRBV5-4
CASSLNPLGQGYEQYF
TGTGCCAGCAGCTTGAATCCTTTGGGACAGGGCTACGAGCAGTACTTC
>-|-|TRBJ2-1|TRBV4-3
CASSQQRVGLHEQFF
TGCGCCAGCAGTCAACAGAGGGTTGGGTTACATGAGCAGTTCTTC
>-|-|TRBJ2-1|TRBV7-2
CASSLASASYNEQFF
TGTGCCAGCAGCTTAGCTAGCGCTTCCTACAATGAGCAGTTCTTC
>TRBD2|-|TRBJ2-2|TRBV7-6
CASSRTSGRSTGELFF
TGTGCCAGCAGTCGGACTAGCGGGAGAAGTACCGGGGAGCTGTTTTTT
>-|few|TRBJ1-6|TRBV2
CASRGRLGNSPLHF
TGTGCCAGCAGGGGGAGACTAGGTAATTCACCCCTCCACTTT
>TRBD2|-|TRBJ2-2|TRBV2
CASRALAGDTTGELFF
TGTGCCAGCAGAGCACTAGCGGGGGACACCACCGGGGAGCTGTTTTTT
>TRBD1|-|TRBJ1-3|TRBV7-2
CASSSQTGSSGNTIYF
TGTGCCAGCAGCTCCCAGACAGGGAGCTCTGGAAACACCATATATTTT
>-|-|TRBJ1-3|TRBV11-2
CASSETGLPSNTIYF
TGTGCCAGCAGCGAAACAGGGTTGCCCTCAAACACCATATATTTT
>TRBD2|-|TRBJ2-7|TRBV4-1
CASSWTSGTYEQYF
TGCGCCAGCAGCTGGACTAGCGGAACCTACGAGCAGTACTTC
>-|-|TRBJ1-2|TRBV30
CAWNSRGTGGYTF
TGTGCCTGGAATTCTCGGGGGACGGGGGGCTACACCTTC
>TRBD1|once|TRBJ1-2|TRBV5-6
CASSLVDRGPANYGYTF
TGTGCCAGCAGCTTGGTGGACAGGGGGCCGGCTAACTATGGCTACACCTTC
>TRBD1|-|TRBJ1-1|TRBV13
CASSPDRAGNTEAFF
TGTGCCAGCAGCCCCGACAGGGCGGGGAACACTGAAGCTTTCTTT
>-|-|TRBJ1-2|TRBV2
CASSEADTLGGSYGYTF
TGTGCCAGCAGTGAAGCGGACACCTTGGGGGGGAGCTATGGCTACACCTTC
>-|-|TRBJ1-5|TRBV27
CASSLLGQDNQPQHF
TGTGCCAGCAGTTTATTGGGGCAGGATAATCAGCCCCAGCATTTT
>-|few|TRBJ1-1|TRBV2
CASCDRLNTEAFF
TGTGCCAGCTGCGACAGATTGAACACTGAAGCTTTCTTT
>-|-|TRBJ1-1|TRBV9
CASSVGLAGQGTEAFF
TGTGCCAGCAGCGTAGGACTTGCGGGGCAAGGGACTGAAGCTTTCTTT
>-|-|TRBJ1-5|TRBV19
CASRQDGFQPQHF
TGTGCCAGCCGGCAGGATGGTTTTCAGCCCCAGCATTTT
>TRBD2|-|TRBJ2-3|TRBV7-2
CASSPSPFGEGHRDTQYF
TGTGCCAGCAGCCCCTCCCCCTTTGGGGAGGGCCATAGGGATACGCAGTATTTT
>-|-|TRBJ2-5|TRBV29-1
CSVENPGETQYF
TGCAGCGTTGAAAATCCAGGGGAGACCCAGTACTTC
>-|-|TRBJ2-2|TRBV7-9
CASSFSGNTGELFF
TGTGCCAGCAGCTTTAGCGGGAACACCGGGGAGCTGTTTTTT
>TRBD1|-|TRBJ2-5|TRBV5-4
CASSLDGTGGGETQYF
TGTGCCAGCAGCTTGGATGGGACAGGGGGCGGAGAGACCCAGTACTTC
>TRBD2|-|TRBJ2-3|TRBV4-2
CASSQPPGLATDTQYF
TGTGCCAGCAGCCAGCCCCCGGGACTAGCAACAGATACGCAGTATTTT
>-|-|TRBJ2-2|TRBV19
CASRRQSELFF
TGTGCCAGTAGGCGACAGTCGGAGCTGTTTTTT
>TRBD1|-|TRBJ1-1|TRBV6-5
CASSLRGRGTEAFF
TGTGCCAGCAGTCTCAGGGGGCGCGGCACTGAAGCTTTCTTT
>-|-|TRBJ1-6|TRBV6-5
CASSYTQGSGSPLHF
TGTGCCAGCAGTTACACCCAGGGTTCCGGCTCACCCCTCCACTTT
>-|-|TRBJ1-5|TRBV14
CASSRGNQPQHF
TGTGCCAGCAGCAGGGGAAATCAGCCCCAGCATTTT
>-|-|TRBJ2-1|TRBV7-8
CASSPDRVNEQFF
TGTGCCAGCAGCCCGGACAGAGTCAATGAGCAGTTCTTC
>TRBD1|-|TRBJ1-3|TRBV5-6
CASSFWAGQGSSGNTIYF
TGTGCCAGCAGCTTTTGGGCTGGACAGGGGTCCTCTGGAAACACCATATATTTT
>-|-|TRBJ1-2|TRBV7-2
CASSLGASYGYTF
TGTGCCAGCAGCCTAGGGGCGTCCTATGGCTACACCTTC
>-|-|TRBJ1-2|TRBV7-2
CASSFDSLRQVYGYTF
TGTGCCAGCAGCTTCGACTCCTTAAGACAGGTCTATGGCTACACCTTC
>TRBD2|few|TRBJ2-1|TRBV5-4
CASSPTRTSFANEQFF
TGTGCCAGCAGCCCTACAAGGACTAGTTTTGCAAATGAGCAGTTCTTC
>-|-|TRBJ1-1|TRBV5-1
CASSFGAGVNLNTEAFF
TGCGCCAGCAGCTTTGGGGCCGGAGTTAACCTGAACACTGAAGCTTTCTTT
>-|-|TRBJ2-7|TRBV20-1
CSVGGPYEQYF
TGCAGTGTGGGGGGACCCTACGAGCAGTACTTC
>-|-|TRBJ1-2|TRBV11-2
CASSLDPGGRGYTF
TGTGCCAGCAGCTTAGATCCGGGGGGGCGCGGCTACACCTTC
>TRBD1|-|TRBJ2-7|TRBV5-1
CASKSGTGFYEQYF
TGCGCCAGCAAGTCCGGGACAGGGTTCTACGAGCAGTACTTC
>-|few|TRBJ1-2|TRBV5-4
CASSQGTSPPYTF
TGTGCCAGCAGCCAAGGGACTTCGCCCCCGTACACCTTC
>-|-|TRBJ1-5|TRBV6-5
CASRATGWEQPQHF
TGTGCCAGCAGGGCGACAGGTTGGGAGCAGCCCCAGCATTTT
>-|-|TRBJ2-6|TRBV9
CASSTIDRSSGANVLTF
TGTGCCAGCAGCACCATCGACAGGAGCTCTGGGGCCAACGTCCTGACTTTC
>TRBD1|-|TRBJ1-1|TRBV19
CATKFGTVNTEAFF
TGTGCCACAAAATTCGGGACAGTGAACACTGAAGCTTTCTTT
>-|-|TRBJ1-2|TRBV30
CAWSPTLVNYGYTF
TGTGCCTGGAGTCCCACCTTAGTAAACTATGGCTACACCTTC
>-|-|TRBJ2-7|TRBV6-5
CASRPSGGRYEQYF
TGTGCCAGCAGACCCTCCGGGGGGCGATACGAGCAGTACTTC
>-|-|TRBJ1-2|TRBV6-5
CASSPTGGRRGGYTF
TGTGCCAGCAGTCCCACCGGGGGGCGCCGAGGAGGCTACACCTTC
>-|-|TRBJ2-7|TRBV13
CASSLGGTTRFSYEQYF
TGTGCCAGCAGCTTAGGGGGGACAACCCGATTCTCCTACGAGCAGTACTTC
>-|-|TRBJ1-5|TRBV27
CASSLQGLNQPQHF
TGTGCCAGCAGTCTTCAGGGGCTAAATCAGCCCCAGCATTTT
>TRBD1|-|TRBJ2-1|TRBV24-1
CATSDLGGTGALPNEQFF
TGTGCCACCAGTGATTTAGGGGGGACAGGGGCCCTCCCGAATGAGCAGTTCTTC
>-|few|TRBJ1-1|TRBV3-1/TRBV3-2
CASSPSILGGPAFF
TGTGCCAGCAGCCCCTCGATACTCGGGGGTCCGGCTTTCTTT
>-|-|TRBJ1-1|TRBV25-1
CASSEGRRGLAFF
TGTGCCAGCAGTGAAGGTAGGAGGGGTCTGGCTTTCTTT
>TRBD1|few|TRBJ1-6|TRBV18
CASSQNRGRSPLHF
TGTGCCAGCTCACAGAACAGGGGGAGATCACCCCTCCACTTT
>TRBD1|-|TRBJ2-1|TRBV7-7
CASSQGTVASREQFF
TGTGCCAGCAGCCAAGGGACAGTTGCTTCACGTGAGCAGTTCTTC
>-|-|TRBJ1-1|TRBV7-3
CASSLSQGTEAFF
TGTGCCAGCAGCTTAAGCCAGGGGACTGAAGCTTTCTTT